What follows is one T cell receptor beta chain and its context. Its antigen is unknown. Germline is not matched at one junction end, which may reflect a read error. TCRdb analysed the multiplex PCR reads with MiXCR anew, one entry per CDR3 protein. The table lists tens of thousands of distinct CDR3 sequences, approximately 30% of them singletons, with 8.1% in the top ten. CDR3 length equals 15 residues. This specimen comes from a study of breast tumors, draining lymph nodes, adjacent tissues. Broader study findings: Compared with basal-like, luminal-like tumors shared significantly more repertoire with nontumor tissue. Compared with lymph nodes, tumors were less diverse; compared with nontumor tissue, more.

The lymph nodes were axillary draining lymph nodes from breast cancer patients. This TCR came from a female donor with breast cancer. Some clones in this sample may be carry-over from other donors' samples. Sequencing input: axillary lymph node tissue. This chain joins TRBV12-3 or TRBV12-4 and TRBJ1-3; tentatively, D is TRBD1 (5 bases). This CDR3 reads CASSSGQISGDTIYF. Here the CDR3 DNA reads TGTGCCAGCAGTTCAGGGCAGATCTCTGGAGACACCATATATTTT.